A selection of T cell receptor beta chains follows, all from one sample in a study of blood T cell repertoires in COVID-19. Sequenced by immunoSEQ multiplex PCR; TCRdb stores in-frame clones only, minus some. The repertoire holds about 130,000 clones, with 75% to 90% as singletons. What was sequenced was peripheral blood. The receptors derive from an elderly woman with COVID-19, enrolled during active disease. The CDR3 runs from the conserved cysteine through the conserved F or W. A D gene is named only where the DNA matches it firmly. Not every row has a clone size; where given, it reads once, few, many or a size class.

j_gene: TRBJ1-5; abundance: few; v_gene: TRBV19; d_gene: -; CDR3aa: CASSTPGNQPQHF; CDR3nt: TGTGCCAGTAGTACCCCCGGGAATCAGCCCCAGCATTTT
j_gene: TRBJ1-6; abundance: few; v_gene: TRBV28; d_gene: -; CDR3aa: CASTAGLGNSPLHF; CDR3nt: TGTGCCAGCACGGCAGGGCTGGGTAATTCACCCCTCCACTTT
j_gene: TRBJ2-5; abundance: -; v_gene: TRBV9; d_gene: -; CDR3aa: CASSVRANRDQETQYF; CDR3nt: TGTGCCAGCAGCGTTCGGGCAAACAGGGACCAAGAGACCCAGTACTTC
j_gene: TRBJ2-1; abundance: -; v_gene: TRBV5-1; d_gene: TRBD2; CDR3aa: CASSLLASGRDNEQFF; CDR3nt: TGCGCCAGCAGCTTGTTGGCTAGCGGGAGGGACAATGAGCAGTTCTTC
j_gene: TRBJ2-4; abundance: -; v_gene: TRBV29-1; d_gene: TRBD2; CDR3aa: CSVRDYLSAKNIQYF; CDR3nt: TGCAGCGTTAGGGACTACCTTTCCGCCAAAAACATTCAGTACTTC
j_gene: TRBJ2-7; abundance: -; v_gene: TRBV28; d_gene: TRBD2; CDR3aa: CASSSLGTSGYYEQYF; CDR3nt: TGTGCCAGCAGTTCCCTTGGGACTAGCGGATACTACGAGCAGTACTTC
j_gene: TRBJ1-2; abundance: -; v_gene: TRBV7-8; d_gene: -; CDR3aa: CASSPEDSPYYGYTF; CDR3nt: TGTGCCAGCAGCCCGGAGGACAGCCCCTACTATGGCTACACCTTC
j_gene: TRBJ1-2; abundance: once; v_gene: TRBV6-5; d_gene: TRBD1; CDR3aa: CASSLTGGSNYGYTF; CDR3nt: TGTGCCAGCAGTTTAACAGGGGGTTCTAACTATGGCTACACCTTC
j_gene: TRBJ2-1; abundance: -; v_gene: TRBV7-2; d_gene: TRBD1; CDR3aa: CASSPRTGGALGANEQFF; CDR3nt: TGTGCCAGCAGCCCCCGGACAGGGGGCGCATTAGGGGCGAACGAGCAGTTCTTC
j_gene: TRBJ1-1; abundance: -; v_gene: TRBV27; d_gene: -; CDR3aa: CASSRTGGGGEAFF; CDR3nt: TGTGCCAGCAGCCGGACGGGAGGGGGTGGTGAAGCTTTCTTT
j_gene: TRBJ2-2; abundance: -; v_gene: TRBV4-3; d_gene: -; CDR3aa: CASSQDPGRVPGELFF; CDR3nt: TGCGCCAGCAGCCAAGATCCGGGCAGGGTCCCCGGGGAGCTGTTTTTT
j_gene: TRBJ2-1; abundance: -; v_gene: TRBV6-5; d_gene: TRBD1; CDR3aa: CASILDRGLDEQFF; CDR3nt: TGTGCCAGCATTCTGGACAGGGGATTAGATGAGCAGTTCTTC
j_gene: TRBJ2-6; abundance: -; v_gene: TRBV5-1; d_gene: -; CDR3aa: CASSYQNSGANVLTF; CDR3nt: TGCGCCAGCAGCTACCAGAACTCTGGGGCCAACGTCCTGACTTTC
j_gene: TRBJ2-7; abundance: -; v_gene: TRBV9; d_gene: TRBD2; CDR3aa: CASSAHGTSAYEQYF; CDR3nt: TGTGCCAGCAGCGCGCACGGGACTAGTGCCTACGAGCAGTACTTC
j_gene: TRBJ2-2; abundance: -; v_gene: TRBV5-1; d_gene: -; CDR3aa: CASSLVSTGELFF; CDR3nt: TGCGCCAGCAGTCTGGTGAGCACCGGGGAGCTGTTTTTT
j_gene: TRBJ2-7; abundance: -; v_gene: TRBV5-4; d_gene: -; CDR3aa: CASSLVSGNEQYF; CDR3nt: TGTGCCAGCAGCTTGGTATCGGGGAACGAGCAGTACTTC
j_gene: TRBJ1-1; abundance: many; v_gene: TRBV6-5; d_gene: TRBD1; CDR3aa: CASRPTGGTEAFF; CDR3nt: TGTGCCAGCAGGCCGACAGGGGGCACTGAAGCTTTCTTT
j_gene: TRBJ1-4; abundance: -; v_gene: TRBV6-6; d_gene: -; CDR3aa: CASSGLGTLNEKLFF; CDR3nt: TGTGCCAGCAGTGGGTTGGGGACATTAAATGAAAAACTGTTTTTT
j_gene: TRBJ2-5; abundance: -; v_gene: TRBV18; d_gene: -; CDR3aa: CASSYRQLEETQYF; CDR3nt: TGTGCCAGCTCATATCGGCAGCTGGAGGAGACCCAGTACTTC
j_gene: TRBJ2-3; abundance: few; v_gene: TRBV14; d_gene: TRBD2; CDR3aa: CASSPGTSGSTQYF; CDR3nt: TGTGCCAGCAGCCCCGGGACTAGCGGGTCTACGCAGTATTTT
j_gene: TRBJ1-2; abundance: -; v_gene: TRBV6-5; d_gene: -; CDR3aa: CASSLGTPANGYTF; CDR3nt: TGTGCCAGCAGTCTGGGGACTCCGGCGAACGGCTACACCTTC
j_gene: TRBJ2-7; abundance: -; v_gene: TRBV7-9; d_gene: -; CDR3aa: CASSRLGDSKDEQYF; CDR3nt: TGTGCCAGCAGCCGGTTGGGAGATTCCAAAGACGAGCAGTACTTC
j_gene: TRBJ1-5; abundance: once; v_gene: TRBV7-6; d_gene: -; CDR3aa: CASSLEAGGWDQPQHF; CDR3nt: TGTGCCAGCAGCTTAGAAGCGGGGGGGTGGGATCAGCCCCAGCATTTT
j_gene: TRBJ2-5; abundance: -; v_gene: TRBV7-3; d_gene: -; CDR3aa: CASSPYQGSETQYF; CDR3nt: TGTGCCAGCAGCCCTTACCAGGGCAGCGAGACCCAGTACTTC
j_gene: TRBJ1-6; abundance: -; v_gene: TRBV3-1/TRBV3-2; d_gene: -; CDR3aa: CASSQTAIYNSPLHF; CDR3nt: TGTGCCAGCAGCCAGACAGCTATCTATAATTCACCCCTCCACTTT
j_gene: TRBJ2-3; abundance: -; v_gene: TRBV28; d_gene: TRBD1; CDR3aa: CASSLLGQGADTQYF; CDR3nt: TGTGCCAGCAGTTTACTGGGACAGGGTGCAGATACGCAGTATTTT
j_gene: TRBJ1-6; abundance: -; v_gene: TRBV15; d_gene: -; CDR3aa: CATSRDGHLDSPLHF; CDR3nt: TGTGCCACCAGCAGAGACGGACATCTCGATTCACCCCTCCACTTT
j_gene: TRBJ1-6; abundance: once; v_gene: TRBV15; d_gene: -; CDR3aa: CATSRDRTGNSPLHF; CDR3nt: TGTGCCACCAGCAGAGATCGTACAGGGAATTCACCCCTCCACTTT
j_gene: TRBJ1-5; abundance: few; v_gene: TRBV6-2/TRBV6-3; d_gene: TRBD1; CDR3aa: CASSYTPNDRVSSQPQHF; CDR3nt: TGTGCCAGCAGTTACACCCCGAACGACAGGGTTTCGAGTCAGCCCCAGCATTTT
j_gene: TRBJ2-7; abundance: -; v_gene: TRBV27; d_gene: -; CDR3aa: CASSQRERNYEQYF; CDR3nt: TGTGCCAGCAGTCAGAGGGAGAGGAACTACGAGCAGTACTTC